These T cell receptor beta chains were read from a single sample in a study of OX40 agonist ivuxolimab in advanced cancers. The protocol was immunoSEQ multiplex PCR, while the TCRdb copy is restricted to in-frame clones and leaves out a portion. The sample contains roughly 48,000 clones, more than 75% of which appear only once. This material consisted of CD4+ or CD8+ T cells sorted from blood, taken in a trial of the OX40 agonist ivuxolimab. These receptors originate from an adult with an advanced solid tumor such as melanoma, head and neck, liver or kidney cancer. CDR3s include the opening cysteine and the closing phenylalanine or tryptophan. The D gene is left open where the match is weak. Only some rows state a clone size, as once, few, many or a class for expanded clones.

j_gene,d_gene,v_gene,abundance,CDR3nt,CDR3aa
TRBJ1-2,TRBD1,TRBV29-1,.,TGCAGCGTTGGGGGACAGGGGATTAACTATGGCTACACCTTC,CSVGGQGINYGYTF
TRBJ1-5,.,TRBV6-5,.,TGTGCCAGCAGTTACTCAAGGGGTGGACAGCCCCAGCATTTT,CASSYSRGGQPQHF
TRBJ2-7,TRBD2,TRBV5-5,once,TGTGCCAGCAGCTCTACTAGCGGGAGTGGGTACGAGCAGTACTTC,CASSSTSGSGYEQYF
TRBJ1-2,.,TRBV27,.,TGTGCCAGCAGTCCATCCGGGTCGGGTGGCTACACCTTC,CASSPSGSGGYTF
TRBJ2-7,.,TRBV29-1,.,TGCAGCGTTGAAGAGGGGGAGCAGTACTTC,CSVEEGEQYF
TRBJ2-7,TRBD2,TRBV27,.,TGTGCCACATCAAACCAGCGGGAGTTCCTCGAGCAGTACTTC,CATSNQREFLEQYF
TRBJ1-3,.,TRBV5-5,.,TGTGCCAGCAGTCAAGGGATCCGCCACTCTGGAAACACCATATATTTT,CASSQGIRHSGNTIYF
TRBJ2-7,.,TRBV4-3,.,TGCGCCAGCAGCCCCGGACCGGGCTCCTACGAGCAGTACTTC,CASSPGPGSYEQYF
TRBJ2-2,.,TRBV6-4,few,TGTGCCAGCAAGGACGGCCACGACACCGGGGAGCTGTTTTTT,CASKDGHDTGELFF
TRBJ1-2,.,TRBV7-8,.,TGTGCCAGCAGCTTAGGGGGTCCGGGAGGAACTTATGGCTACACCTTC,CASSLGGPGGTYGYTF
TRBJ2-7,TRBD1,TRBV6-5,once,TGTGCCAGCAGCCCCGGGACAGTAACCAGCGAGCAGTACTTC,CASSPGTVTSEQYF
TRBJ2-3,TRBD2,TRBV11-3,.,TGTGCCAGCAGCCCGAGGACTAGCGGGAGTGTAGATACGCAGTATTTT,CASSPRTSGSVDTQYF
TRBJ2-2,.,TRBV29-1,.,TGCAGCGTCTTATCAAGGACCAACACCGGGGAGCTGTTTTTT,CSVLSRTNTGELFF
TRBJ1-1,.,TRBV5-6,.,TGTGCCAGCAGCTTGCGCTTCTGGTCACCCGACACTGAAGCTTTCTTT,CASSLRFWSPDTEAFF
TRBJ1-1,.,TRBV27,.,TGTGCCAGCACAAGAGACAGCTACTCAATGAACACTGAAGCTTTCTTT,CASTRDSYSMNTEAFF
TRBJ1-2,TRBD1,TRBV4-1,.,TGCGCCAGCAGCCAGAACAGGGGCCTCTATGGCTACACCTTC,CASSQNRGLYGYTF
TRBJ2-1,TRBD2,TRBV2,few,TGTGCCAGCAGTGAGCGGACTAGCGGGATTAACAATGAGCAGTTCTTC,CASSERTSGINNEQFF
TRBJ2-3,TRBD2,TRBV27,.,TGTGCCAGCAGTTTACGGACTGCGCGGGAGATCGTCGATACGCAGTATTTT,CASSLRTAREIVDTQYF
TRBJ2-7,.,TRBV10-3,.,TGTGCCATCAGTGGCCCTGACAAAGAGCAGTACTTC,CAISGPDKEQYF
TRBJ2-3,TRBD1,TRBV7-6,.,TGTGCCAGCAGCTTCCCCCGGACAGGGGAAGTAAGCACAGATACGCAGTATTTT,CASSFPRTGEVSTDTQYF
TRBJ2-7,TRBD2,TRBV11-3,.,TGTGCCAGCAGCTTGGGCGGGAGGGTGTACGAGCAGTACTTC,CASSLGGRVYEQYF
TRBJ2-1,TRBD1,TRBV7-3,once,TGTGCCAGCAGCTGGACAGGGCAAACCTACAATGAGCAGTTCTTC,CASSWTGQTYNEQFF
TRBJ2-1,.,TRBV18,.,TGTGCCAGCTCACCATTTAGACTAATTCTATCAGCGTCCTACAATGAGCAGTTCTTC,CASSPFRLILSASYNEQFF
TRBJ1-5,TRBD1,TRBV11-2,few,TGTGCCAGCAGCCCCAGACAGGGTAATCAGCCCCAGCATTTT,CASSPRQGNQPQHF
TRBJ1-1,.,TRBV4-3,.,TGCGCCAGCAGCCAAGATCGGGGGGGGCAGGGCACTGAAGCTTTCTTT,CASSQDRGGQGTEAFF
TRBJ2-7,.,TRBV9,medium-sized,TGTGCCAGCAGCCCCACCGGGGGGACAGTCCTAACCTACGAGCAGTACTTC,CASSPTGGTVLTYEQYF
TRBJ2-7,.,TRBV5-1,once,TGCGCCAGCAGTCCTACAGGGCAAGGGGCCTACGAGCAGTACTTC,CASSPTGQGAYEQYF
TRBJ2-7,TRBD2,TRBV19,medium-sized,TGTGCCAGTAGTATGGCCAGCAGCGGGGGGGGCGAGCAGTACTTC,CASSMASSGGGEQYF
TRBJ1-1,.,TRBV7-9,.,TGTGCCAGCAGCTCGAGGGCCATGAACACTGAAGCTTTCTTT,CASSSRAMNTEAFF
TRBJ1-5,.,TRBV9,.,TGTGCCAGCAGCGTAGCGGGAGACAATCAGCCCCAGCATTTT,CASSVAGDNQPQHF
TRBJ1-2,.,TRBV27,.,TGTGCCAGCAGTTTAGGCCGGTGGCCAAACTATGGCTACACCTTC,CASSLGRWPNYGYTF
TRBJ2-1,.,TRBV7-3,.,TGTGCCAGCAGCTCCACAGGGTTCGTTTCCTACAATGAGCAGTTCTTC,CASSSTGFVSYNEQFF
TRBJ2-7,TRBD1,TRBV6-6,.,TGTGCCAGCACCGACACAGGGGGTATCTACGAGCAGTACTTC,CASTDTGGIYEQYF
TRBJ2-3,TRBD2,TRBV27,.,TGTGCCAGCCTCCCCCTAGCGGGGATAGATACGCAGTATTTT,CASLPLAGIDTQYF
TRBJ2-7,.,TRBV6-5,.,TGTGCCAGCAGTTACCTTTCAGGTAGCTCCTACGAGCAGTACTTC,CASSYLSGSSYEQYF
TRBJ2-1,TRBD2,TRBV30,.,TGTGCCTGGAGTGGGCTAGCGGGGAGTCGGGTCTCCTACAATGAGCAGTTCTTC,CAWSGLAGSRVSYNEQFF
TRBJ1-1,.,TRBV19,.,TGTGCCAGTAGGCAGGGGTCGACTGAAGCTTTCTTT,CASRQGSTEAFF
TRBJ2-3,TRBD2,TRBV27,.,TGTGCCAGCAGTCCGGCTTCGGGAGTAGCGGGGGGAGGCACAGATACGCAGTATTTT,CASSPASGVAGGGTDTQYF
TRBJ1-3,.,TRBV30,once,TGTGCCTGGGCTACCCGAGATGGAAACACCATATATTTT,CAWATRDGNTIYF
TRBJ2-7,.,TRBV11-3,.,TGTGCCAGCAGCTTAATCGGGCTTCCCAACGAGCAGTACTTC,CASSLIGLPNEQYF
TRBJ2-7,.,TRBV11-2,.,TGTGCCAGCAGCCTACCCACCCATACCTCCTACGAGCAGTACTTC,CASSLPTHTSYEQYF
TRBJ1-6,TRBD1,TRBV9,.,TGTGCCAGCAGCAGCGGACAGGGAAGGGATAATTCACCCCTCCACTTT,CASSSGQGRDNSPLHF
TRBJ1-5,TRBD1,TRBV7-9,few,TGTGCCAGCAGCCCCGGGACAGTCCATCAGCCCCAGCATTTT,CASSPGTVHQPQHF
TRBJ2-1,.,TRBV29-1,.,TGCAGCGTTCTAAAACCGAATAACAATGAGCAGTTCTTC,CSVLKPNNNEQFF
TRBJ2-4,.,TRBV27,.,TGTGCCAGCAGTTTATATTCAGGGTCGAACATTCAGTACTTC,CASSLYSGSNIQYF
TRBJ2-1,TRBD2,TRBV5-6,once,TGTGCCAGCAGCGAGGAGCTAGCGGGGGTATACAATGAGCAGTTCTTC,CASSEELAGVYNEQFF
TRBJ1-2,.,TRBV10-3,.,TGTGCCATCAGTCCTACCGACGCGGGTGGCTACACCTTC,CAISPTDAGGYTF
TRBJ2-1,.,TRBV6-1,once,TGTGCCAGCAGTGAAGAGGGCACCGGGATACGGCCCTACAATGAGCAGTTCTTC,CASSEEGTGIRPYNEQFF
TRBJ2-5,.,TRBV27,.,TGTGCCAGCAGTTTAGGGGGGCCCAGATACCAAGAGACCCAGTACTTC,CASSLGGPRYQETQYF
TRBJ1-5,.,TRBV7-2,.,TGTGCCAGCAGCTTGGGACATCCCGAGTATAGCAATCAGCCCCAGCATTTT,CASSLGHPEYSNQPQHF
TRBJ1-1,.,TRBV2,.,TGTGCCAGCACCTTGGGGGTGGTTGAGGCTTTCTTT,CASTLGVVEAFF
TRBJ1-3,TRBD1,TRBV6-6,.,TGTGCCAGCAGTACCGGGACAGGGAGATTTGGAAACACCATATATTTT,CASSTGTGRFGNTIYF
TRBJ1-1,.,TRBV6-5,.,TGTGCCAGCAGTTACGGGGGGAGGAACACTGAAGCTTTCTTT,CASSYGGRNTEAFF
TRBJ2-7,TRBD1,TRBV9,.,TGTGCCAGCAGCGGTAACGACGGGACAGGGTTTTACGAGCAGTACTTC,CASSGNDGTGFYEQYF
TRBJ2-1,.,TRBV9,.,TGTGCCAGCAGCGTAGAATCCTACAATGAGCAGTTCTTC,CASSVESYNEQFF
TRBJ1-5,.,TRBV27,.,TGTGCCAGCAGTCCCTCAATCCATAGGTCCGAAAATCAGCCCCAGCATTTT,CASSPSIHRSENQPQHF
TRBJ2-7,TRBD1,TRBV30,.,TGTGCCTGGAGTAGGGGGACAGGGCAAATTTGGGAGCAGTACTTC,CAWSRGTGQIWEQYF
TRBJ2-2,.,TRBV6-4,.,TGTGCCAGCAGTGACTCAGGGACACTGAACACCGGGGAGCTGTTTTTT,CASSDSGTLNTGELFF
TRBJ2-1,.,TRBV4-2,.,TGTGCCAGCAGCCAGGATACTAGCTTTAGTGAGCAGTTCTTC,CASSQDTSFSEQFF
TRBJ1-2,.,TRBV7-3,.,TGTGCCAGCAGCCCCGCCCGAATCTATGGCTACACCTTC,CASSPARIYGYTF